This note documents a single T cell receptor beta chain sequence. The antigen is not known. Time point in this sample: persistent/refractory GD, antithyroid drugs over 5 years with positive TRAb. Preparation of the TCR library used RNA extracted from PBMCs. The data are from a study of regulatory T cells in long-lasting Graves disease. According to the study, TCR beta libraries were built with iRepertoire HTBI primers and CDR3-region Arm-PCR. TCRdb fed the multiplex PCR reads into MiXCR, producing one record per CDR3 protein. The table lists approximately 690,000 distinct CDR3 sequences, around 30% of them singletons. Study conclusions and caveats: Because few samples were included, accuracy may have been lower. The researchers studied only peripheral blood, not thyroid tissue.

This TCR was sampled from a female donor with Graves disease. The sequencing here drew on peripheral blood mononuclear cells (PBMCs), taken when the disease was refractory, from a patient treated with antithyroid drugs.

In DNA form, the CDR3 reads TGTGCCAGCAGCCAAGATCCGAAGGGAGAGCAGCCCCAGCATTTT. Translation gives CASSQDPKGEQPQHF. This sequence joins TRBV3-1 and TRBJ1-5; D not certain. Germline CDR1 reads LGHDT; CDR2 reads YNNKEL (reference sequence). The CDR3 runs to 15 residues. Trimming took 0 bases from V and 7 from J, leaving 13 bases between them.